A selection of T cell receptor beta chains follows, all from one sample in a study of T cells after yellow fever vaccination. TCRdb re-derived calls from the 5' RACE reads in MiXCR, one entry per CDR3 protein. The table includes approximately 450,000 distinct CDR3 sequences, around a sixth detected once. Sequencing was performed on PBMCs, taken before the yellow fever booster vaccination. All receptors come from a man in his late teens or twenties who received the YFV17D yellow fever vaccine. Each CDR3 is given with its conserved first and last residue. The D gene is left open where the match is weak. A clone size is listed for some rows: how often the clone was seen (once, few, many), or a class if it is expanded.

d_gene | j_gene | abundance | v_gene | CDR3aa | CDR3nt
- | TRBJ1-5 | few | TRBV7-6 | CASSERRGSNQPQHF | TGTGCCAGCAGCGAACGAAGGGGTAGCAATCAGCCCCAGCATTTT
TRBD2 | TRBJ2-3 | few | TRBV12-3/TRBV12-4 | CASIPGLATDTQYF | TGTGCCAGCATACCGGGACTAGCAACAGATACGCAGTATTTT
- | TRBJ1-1 | few | TRBV5-1 | CASSLEAGTNTEAFF | TGCGCCAGCAGCTTGGAAGCGGGCACGAACACTGAAGCTTTCTTT
TRBD2 | TRBJ2-1 | few | TRBV9 | CASSLLGLAVPNEQFF | TGTGCCAGCAGCCTCCTGGGGCTAGCGGTACCTAATGAGCAGTTCTTC
- | TRBJ2-7 | few | TRBV7-9 | CASKLGQGSYEQYF | TGTGCCAGCAAATTAGGGCAGGGGAGCTACGAGCAGTACTTC
TRBD1 | TRBJ1-2 | many | TRBV5-1 | CASSLEVGQGYTF | TGCGCCAGCAGCTTGGAGGTGGGACAGGGCTACACCTTC
- | TRBJ2-3 | many | TRBV12-3/TRBV12-4 | CASSLGGDTQYF | TGTGCCAGCAGTTTGGGTGGGGATACGCAGTATTTT
TRBD1 | TRBJ1-2 | few | TRBV7-9 | CASSLDSQDRDYGYTF | TGTGCCAGCAGCTTAGATTCCCAGGACAGGGACTATGGCTACACCTTC
- | TRBJ1-2 | - | TRBV9 | CASSSDPGADYGYTF | TGTGCCAGCAGCTCCGACCCGGGGGCTGACTATGGCTACACCTTC
- | TRBJ2-7 | many | TRBV12-3/TRBV12-4 | CASSLNEQYF | TGTGCCAGCAGTTTAAACGAGCAGTACTTC
- | TRBJ2-5 | - | TRBV6-2/TRBV6-3 | CASSYTGIQETQYF | TGTGCCAGCAGTTACACCGGGATTCAAGAGACCCAGTACTTC
TRBD2 | TRBJ2-1 | - | TRBV7-2 | CASSSYGGDEQFF | TGTGCCAGCAGCTCCTACGGGGGGGATGAGCAGTTCTTC
- | TRBJ2-5 | many | TRBV5-1 | CASSYRGSQETQYF | TGCGCCAGCAGCTATCGGGGATCCCAAGAGACCCAGTACTTC
- | TRBJ1-6 | few | TRBV19 | CASSIGGSPLHF | TGTGCCAGTAGTATAGGGGGGTCACCCCTCCACTTT
TRBD1 | TRBJ2-7 | few | TRBV6-5 | CASSYSAPGQGLGEQYF | TGTGCCAGCAGTTACTCCGCCCCGGGACAGGGCCTCGGCGAGCAGTACTTC
- | TRBJ1-1 | few | TRBV14 | CASSQEDWQLNTEAFF | TGTGCCAGCAGCCAAGAAGATTGGCAGTTGAACACTGAAGCTTTCTTT
- | TRBJ2-2 | - | TRBV12-3/TRBV12-4 | CASSFFGGVELFF | TGTGCCAGCAGTTTCTTTGGGGGAGTGGAGCTGTTTTTT
TRBD1 | TRBJ1-1 | - | TRBV3-1 | CASSTRGTGTEAFF | TGTGCCAGCAGCACCCGCGGGACAGGGACTGAAGCTTTCTTT
- | TRBJ1-2 | - | TRBV20-1 | CSARDGHRDNYGYTF | TGCAGTGCTAGAGATGGCCACAGAGATAACTATGGCTACACCTTC
- | TRBJ1-1 | - | TRBV5-1 | CASSLAKYRTEAFF | TGCGCCAGCAGCTTGGCCAAGTATCGGACAGAGGCTTTCTTT
- | TRBJ1-2 | few | TRBV15 | CATSRLEQGNYGYTF | TGTGCCACCAGCAGGTTGGAACAGGGCAACTATGGCTACACCTTC
- | TRBJ1-1 | - | TRBV6-2/TRBV6-3 | CASVSGARKAFF | TGTGCCAGCGTGTCGGGGGCGAGGAAAGCTTTCTTT
- | TRBJ2-2 | - | TRBV9 | CASSVAIGAIGRELFF | TGTGCCAGCAGCGTAGCTATCGGGGCCATAGGTCGGGAGCTGTTTTTT
TRBD1 | TRBJ1-1 | few | TRBV10-3 | CAISPGTGRTNRSEAFF | TGTGCCATCAGTCCCGGGACAGGGAGAACCAACCGCTCTGAAGCTTTCTTT
- | TRBJ2-2 | - | TRBV3-1 | CASSQDWTINTGELFF | TGTGCCAGCAGCCAAGACTGGACTATAAACACCGGGGAGCTGTTTTTT
TRBD1 | TRBJ1-2 | many | TRBV15 | CATSRDLGQGLNYGYTF | TGTGCCACCAGCAGAGATCTGGGACAGGGACTTAACTATGGCTACACCTTC
TRBD2 | TRBJ2-7 | - | TRBV5-5 | CASSWGGSDYEQYF | TGTGCCAGCAGCTGGGGAGGGTCGGACTACGAGCAGTACTTC
TRBD2 | TRBJ2-3 | few | TRBV6-6 | CASSLGGGQDTQYF | TGTGCCAGCAGTCTCGGGGGGGGCCAAGATACGCAGTATTTT
- | TRBJ1-1 | - | TRBV29-1 | CSPRVGTEAFF | TGCAGCCCCCGGGTGGGCACTGAAGCTTTCTTT
TRBD2 | TRBJ2-7 | - | TRBV7-2 | CASSPNGLAGGPREQYF | TGTGCCAGCAGCCCGAACGGACTAGCGGGGGGGCCTAGGGAGCAGTACTTC
- | TRBJ1-2 | few | TRBV4-1 | CASSQGRNGYTF | TGCGCCAGCAGCCAAGGCAGAAATGGCTACACCTTC
TRBD1 | TRBJ2-7 | many | TRBV7-2 | CASSLGRTGYEQYF | TGTGCCAGCAGCTTAGGGCGGACAGGCTACGAGCAGTACTTC
TRBD1 | TRBJ1-1 | few | TRBV29-1 | CSVAGTGMLNTEAFF | TGCAGCGTGGCCGGGACAGGGATGTTGAACACTGAAGCTTTCTTT
- | TRBJ2-2 | few | TRBV10-1 | CASSGDRTGELFF | TGCGCCAGCAGTGGGGACCGCACCGGGGAGCTGTTTTTT
- | TRBJ2-5 | few | TRBV2 | CASSESVQETQYF | TGTGCCAGCAGTGAGTCAGTCCAAGAGACCCAGTACTTC
- | TRBJ2-3 | few | TRBV14 | CASSQAGISTDTQYF | TGTGCCAGCAGCCAAGCGGGGATTAGCACAGATACGCAGTATTTT
TRBD1 | TRBJ1-2 | many | TRBV7-2 | CASSGQGIYGYTF | TGTGCCAGCAGCGGACAGGGGATCTATGGCTACACCTTC
- | TRBJ1-5 | few | TRBV12-3/TRBV12-4 | CASRRSNQPQHF | TGTGCCAGCAGAAGGAGCAATCAGCCCCAGCATTTT
- | TRBJ2-5 | few | TRBV20-1 | CSAPGRTQETQYF | TGCAGTGCACCGGGCCGTACCCAAGAGACCCAGTACTTC
TRBD1 | TRBJ2-3 | few | TRBV5-1 | CASSSGTVTTDTQYF | TGCGCCAGCAGCTCCGGGACAGTCACTACAGATACGCAGTATTTT
- | TRBJ2-3 | few | TRBV27 | CASSFPGLDTQYF | TGTGCCAGCAGTTTTCCGGGACTGGATACGCAGTATTTT
- | TRBJ1-6 | - | TRBV4-3 | CASSQDGLGNSPLHF | TGCGCCAGCAGCCAAGATGGCCTAGGAAATTCACCCCTCCACTTT
- | TRBJ1-2 | - | TRBV6-5 | CASSYAGGGAYGYTF | TGTGCCAGCAGTTACGCGGGAGGGGGAGCCTATGGCTACACCTTC
- | TRBJ2-2 | - | TRBV4-2 | CASSQDFELGELFF | TGTGCCAGCAGCCAAGATTTTGAGCTTGGGGAGCTGTTTTTT
- | TRBJ1-1 | once | TRBV18 | CASSLLDSMNTEAFF | TGTGCCAGCTCACTTTTAGACAGCATGAACACTGAAGCTTTCTTT
- | TRBJ1-1 | - | TRBV27 | CASRRSSAGETEAFF | TGTGCCAGCAGGAGAAGCTCGGCCGGGGAAACTGAAGCTTTCTTT